The following is a T cell receptor (beta chain) sequence with its context. The antigen remains undetermined. The sample is drawn from a study of Ad26.COV2.S vaccination and SARS-CoV-2 variants. For the study at large: The vaccine Ad26.COV2.S was put into the muscle once, or twice with 56 days between. Study-wide findings and caveats: Total T cell responses may have been underestimated by the TCR breadth and depth analyses. Across vaccine and placebo recipients, the breadth of non-spike TCRs was similar.

The treatment is: around 19 received Ad26.COV2.S at low or high dose, single or two shots; roughly 5 received placebo; per-sample allocation not given. Repertoires come from day 63 after the first vaccine or placebo injection. At a Boston site, the person donating was an adult of 18-55 years. The data were produced by immunoSEQ multiplex PCR, yet TCRdb's version contains in-frame clones alone and is incomplete. This sample yields approximately 450,000 clones, of which 90% are seen a single time; 9% to 15% belongs to the top ten. The CDR3 sequence is 14 residues long. After removal of 4 bases from V and 2 bases from J, the junction contained 3 bases not matched to a gene. Germline assignment: CDR1 SGHRS and CDR2 YFSETQ.

The J gene is TRBJ2-5, the V gene TRBV5-1; 9 nucleotides match TRBD1. This clonotype was obtained from a person between 18 and 60 years old who received the Ad26.COV2.S COVID-19 vaccine or a placebo. The sequences come from peripheral blood, collected in a trial of Ad26.COV2.S vaccine versus placebo. The CDR3 DNA is TGCGCCAGCAGCCGGGACAGGGATCAAGAGACCCAGTACTTC. This codes for CASSRDRDQETQYF.